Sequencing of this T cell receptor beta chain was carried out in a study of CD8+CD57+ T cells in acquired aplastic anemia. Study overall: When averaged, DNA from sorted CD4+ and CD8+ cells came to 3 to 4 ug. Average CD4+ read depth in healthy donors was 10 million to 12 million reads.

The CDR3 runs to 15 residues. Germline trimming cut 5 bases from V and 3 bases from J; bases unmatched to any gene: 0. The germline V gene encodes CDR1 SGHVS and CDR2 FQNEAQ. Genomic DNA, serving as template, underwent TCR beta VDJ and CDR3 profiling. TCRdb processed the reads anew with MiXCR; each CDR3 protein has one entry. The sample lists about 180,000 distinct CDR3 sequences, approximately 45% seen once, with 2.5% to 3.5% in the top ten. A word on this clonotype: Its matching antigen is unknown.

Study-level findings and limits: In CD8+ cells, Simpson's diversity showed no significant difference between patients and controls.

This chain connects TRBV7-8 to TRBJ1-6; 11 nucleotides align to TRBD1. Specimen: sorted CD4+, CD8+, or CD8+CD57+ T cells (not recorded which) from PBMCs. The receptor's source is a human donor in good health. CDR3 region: CASSGTGGYNSPLHF. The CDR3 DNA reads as TGTGCCAGCAGCGGGACAGGGGGCTATAATTCACCCCTCCACTTT.